These T cell receptor beta chains were read from a single sample in a study of CD8 T cells in ankylosing spondylitis. TCRdb passed the 5' RACE reads through MiXCR, listing each CDR3 protein once. The sample holds fewer than 750,000 distinct CDR3 sequences, around 20% seen once. The sequenced material came from blood, either unsorted or a sorted T cell fraction (not recorded which). All receptors derive from a male donor with ankylosing spondylitis. The CDR3 runs from the conserved cysteine through the conserved F or W. Each record gives: V gene, D gene, J gene, CDR3 protein. The D gene is left open where the match is weak.

TRBV28,-,TRBJ2-7,CASSLGFEGRSYEQYF
TRBV29-1,-,TRBJ2-7,CSVEDLWGEYF
TRBV7-3,-,TRBJ2-2,CASCPLGDKLNTGELFF
TRBV4-1,-,TRBJ2-2,CASSQELTDQPNTGELFF
TRBV7-3,TRBD2,TRBJ2-1,CASSLTVSGGASDEQFF
TRBV12-3/TRBV12-4,-,TRBJ2-1,CASRLSDYNEQFF
TRBV29-1,-,TRBJ2-2,CSVFWRGGNTGELFF
TRBV5-1,TRBD2,TRBJ2-3,CASSLLASGLTDTQYF
TRBV3-1,TRBD1,TRBJ2-1,CASSHRGIYNEQFF
TRBV7-2,TRBD2,TRBJ2-5,CASSWGLAETQYF
TRBV15,TRBD1,TRBJ2-5,CATSSRDSQETQYF
TRBV13,-,TRBJ2-1,CASSPGTFSSYYNEQFF
TRBV9,TRBD1,TRBJ2-5,CASTGTGAGETQYF
TRBV27,TRBD1,TRBJ1-6,CASSNLGQGSSPLHF
TRBV7-9,TRBD2,TRBJ2-2,CASSFSGGPAGELFF
TRBV7-9,-,TRBJ1-6,CASSSLGTLGDNSPLHF
TRBV4-2,TRBD2,TRBJ2-3,CASSQRATSGTDTQYF
TRBV9,-,TRBJ1-3,CASSVEGRVGNTIYF
TRBV6-1,-,TRBJ2-1,CASSPTRHNNEQFF
TRBV4-1,TRBD1,TRBJ1-5,CASSLGQGERPQHF
TRBV27,TRBD1,TRBJ2-3,CASTPTGGQGADTQYF
TRBV12-3/TRBV12-4,TRBD1,TRBJ1-6,CASSSSGTGGNSPLHF
TRBV27,-,TRBJ1-6,CASSPATDLPWSPLHF
TRBV14,-,TRBJ1-4,CASSQWGRGYEKLFF
TRBV5-1,TRBD1,TRBJ2-6,CASEQGIRSGANVLTF
TRBV20-1,TRBD2,TRBJ2-2,CSARVSGTTGELFF
TRBV11-1,-,TRBJ2-6,CASSLVLGYLSGANVLTF
TRBV20-1,TRBD2,TRBJ2-2,CSARTAGGASGELFF
TRBV27,-,TRBJ1-2,CASSPWVGDRANYGYTF
TRBV5-5,-,TRBJ2-7,CASSVLGGEQYF
TRBV2,-,TRBJ1-4,CASNPDGALNEKLFF
TRBV11-2,-,TRBJ2-5,CASSKTAGYQYF
TRBV3-1,TRBD1,TRBJ2-5,CASSPDRVSETQYF
TRBV6-1,-,TRBJ2-5,CASSRGTPQVETQYF
TRBV20-1,-,TRBJ2-3,CSARDLASAPDTQYF
TRBV6-1,-,TRBJ2-7,CASTPFGGEGTYEQYF
TRBV7-9,-,TRBJ2-2,CASSLRDHTGELFF
TRBV12-3/TRBV12-4,TRBD1,TRBJ2-7,CASRTTGTYEQYF
TRBV29-1,TRBD2,TRBJ2-5,CSSAGREGKETQYF
TRBV12-3/TRBV12-4,-,TRBJ2-2,CASSSPKTNTGELFF
TRBV7-8,-,TRBJ2-5,CASSLGTRPGSETQYF
TRBV27,TRBD1,TRBJ1-1,CASSRDREGTEAFF